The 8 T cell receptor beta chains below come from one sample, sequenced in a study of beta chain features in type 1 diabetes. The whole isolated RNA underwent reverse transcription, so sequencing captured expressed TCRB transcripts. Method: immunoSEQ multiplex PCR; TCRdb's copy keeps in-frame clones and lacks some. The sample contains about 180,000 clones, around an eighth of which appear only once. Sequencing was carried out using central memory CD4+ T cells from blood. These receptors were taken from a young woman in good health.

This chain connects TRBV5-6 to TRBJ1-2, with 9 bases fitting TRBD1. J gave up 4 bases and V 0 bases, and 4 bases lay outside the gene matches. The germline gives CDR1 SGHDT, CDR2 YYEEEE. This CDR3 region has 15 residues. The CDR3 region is CASSLGQGEVYGYTF. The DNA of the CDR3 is TGTGCCAGCAGCTTGGGACAGGGGGAGGTCTATGGCTACACCTTC.

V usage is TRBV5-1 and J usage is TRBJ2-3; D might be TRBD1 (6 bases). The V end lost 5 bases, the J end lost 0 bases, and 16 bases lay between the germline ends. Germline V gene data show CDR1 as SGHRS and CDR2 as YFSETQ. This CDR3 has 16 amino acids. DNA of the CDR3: TGCGCCAGCAGAGTGCAGGGGACCTCTAGCACAGATACGCAGTATTTT. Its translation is CASRVQGTSSTDTQYF.

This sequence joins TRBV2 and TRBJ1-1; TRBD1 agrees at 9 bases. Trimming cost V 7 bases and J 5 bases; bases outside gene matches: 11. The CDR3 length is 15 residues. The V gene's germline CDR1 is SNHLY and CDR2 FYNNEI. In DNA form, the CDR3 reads TGTGCCAGCATGCCCGGGACAGGGATGGGTACTGAAGCTTTCTTT. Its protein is CASMPGTGMGTEAFF.

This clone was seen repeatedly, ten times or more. CDR3 coding DNA: TGCGCCAGCAGTCACCCGGGGCAGGGGATCTACAATGAGCAGTTCTTC. This codes for CASSHPGQGIYNEQFF. This chain links TRBV23-1 with TRBJ2-1; D possibly corresponds to TRBD1 (6 bases). TRBV23-1 is an ORF, and what it does is uncertain. Deletions cut 3 bases from V and 3 bases from J, with 15 bases between. The CDR3 consists of 16 residues.

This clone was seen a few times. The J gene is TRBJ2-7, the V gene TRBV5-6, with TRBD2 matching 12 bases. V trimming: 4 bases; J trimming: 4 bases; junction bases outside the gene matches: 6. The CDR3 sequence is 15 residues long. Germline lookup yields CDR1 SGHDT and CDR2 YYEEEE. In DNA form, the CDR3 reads TGTGCCAGCAGCCCTCCGACTAGCGGGAGATACGAGCAGTACTTC. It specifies CASSPPTSGRYEQYF.

The CDR3 bases are TGTGCCAGCAGCCCCCCGGACTTTCTTCAGGAGACCCAGTACTTC. This gives the protein CASSPPDFLQETQYF. V usage is TRBV4-2 and J usage is TRBJ2-5, with D tentatively TRBD2 (5 bases). The CDR3 spans 15 residues. Germline V gene lookup returns CDR1 LGHNA and CDR2 YNFKEQ. V lost 4 bases and J 5 bases, leaving 17 bases between the germline ends.

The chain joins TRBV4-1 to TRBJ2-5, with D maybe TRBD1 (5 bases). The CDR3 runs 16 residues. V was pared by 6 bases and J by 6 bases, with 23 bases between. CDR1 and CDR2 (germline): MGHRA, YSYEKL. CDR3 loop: CASSSPFFAGMKTQYF. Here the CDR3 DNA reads TGCGCCAGCAGTTCCCCTTTTTTCGCAGGGATGAAGACCCAGTACTTC.

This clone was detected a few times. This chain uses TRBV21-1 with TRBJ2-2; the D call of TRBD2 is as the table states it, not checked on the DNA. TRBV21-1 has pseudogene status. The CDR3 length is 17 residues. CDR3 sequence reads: CASSDEWSLGNTGELFF. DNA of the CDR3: TGTGCCAGCAGCGACGAGTGGTCCCTAGGGAACACCGGGGAGCTGTTTTTT.